Listed here are 24 T cell receptor beta chains from one sample, sequenced in a study of T cells in narcolepsy. TCRdb keeps only in-frame clones here, not all; method: immunoSEQ multiplex PCR. The repertoire consists of under 35,000 clones, with 70% to 80% occurring once and the leading ten covering 1.1%. The sequencing input was CD45RA- memory CD4+ T cells from PBMCs. Source of these receptors: a human donor with narcolepsy.

V and J are TRBV7-3 and TRBJ1-1; unclear D gene. The CDR3 loop spans 13 amino acids. The germline CDR1 and CDR2 sequences are SGHTA and FQGTGA. Trimming stripped 4 bases from V and 5 bases from J, with 11 bases between. The CDR3 loop reads CASSSHSGTEAFF. Here the CDR3 DNA reads TGTGCCAGCAGCTCCCATTCGGGTACTGAAGCTTTCTTT.

The rearrangement links TRBV7-9 to TRBJ1-2, with 7 bases aligning to TRBD1. Unmatched junction bases numbered 11, after V lost 6 bases and J lost 4 bases. Germline CDR1 is SEHNR and CDR2 is FQNEAQ (reference sequence). This CDR3 is 15 amino acids long. The CDR3 loop is CASRDKSGTVYGYTF. CDR3 nucleotide sequence: TGTGCCAGCAGGGACAAATCCGGGACAGTCTATGGCTACACCTTC. The variable domain in full, completed from reference TRBV7-9 and TRBJ1-2, reads DTGVSQNPRHKITKRGQNVTFRCDPISEHNRLYWYRQTLGQGPEFLTYFQNEAQLEKSRLLSDRFSAERPKGSFSTLEIQRTEQGDSAMYLCASRDKSGTVYGYTFGSGTRLTVV.

This chain connects TRBV11-2 to TRBJ2-3; TRBD1 is a possible D gene (5 bases). Germline V lookup: CDR1 SGHAT, CDR2 FQNNGV. The ends were cut back, 5 bases at V and 0 bases at J, with 15 bases in the middle. This CDR3 spans 16 amino acids. In DNA, the CDR3 is TGTGCCAGCAGCGTAACAAGGACAAGTAGCACAGATACGCAGTATTTT. It is translated as CASSVTRTSSTDTQYF.

This chain uses TRBV19 with TRBJ2-1; TRBD2 aligns across 10 bases. Germline V gene sequence: CDR1 LNHDA, CDR2 SQIVND (reference sequence). The V and J ends lost 3 bases and 4 bases, in that order; junction bases with no gene match: 3. This CDR3 comprises 15 residues. The CDR3 nucleotides read TGTGCCAGTAGTATTGGGACTAGCGAATACAATGAGCAGTTCTTC. Translated: CASSIGTSEYNEQFF.

This chain joins TRBV19 and TRBJ2-1; weak D call: TRBD1 (6 bases). V lost 2 bases, J lost 4 bases, and 15 bases lay in between. The CDR3 contains 16 residues. Germline values: CDR1 LNHDA, CDR2 SQIVND (reference sequence). This CDR3 is CASSISHGTHYNEQFF. Here the CDR3 DNA reads TGTGCCAGTAGTATATCCCACGGGACACATTACAATGAGCAGTTCTTC.

The V gene is TRBV5-1, the J gene TRBJ2-4, with 7 bases aligning to TRBD1. The J segment lost 8 bases and the V segment lost 5 bases, leaving 10 bases of the junction unmatched. The CDR3 is made up of 14 amino acids. The germline V gene encodes CDR1 SGHRS and CDR2 YFSETQ. The CDR3 region is CASRPSTGWDIQYF. Here the CDR3 DNA reads TGCGCCAGCAGACCATCGACAGGGTGGGACATTCAGTACTTC.

The chain combines TRBV2 with TRBJ1-3; no firm D call. The CDR3 contains 14 residues. The germline gives CDR1 SNHLY, CDR2 FYNNEI. V was pared by 1 base and J by 2 bases, with 6 bases between. Here the CDR3 reads CASSEGKAGNTIYF. CDR3 nucleotides: TGTGCCAGCAGTGAAGGGAAGGCTGGAAACACCATATATTTT.

The V call is TRBV27, the J call TRBJ1-1; D gene uncertain. This CDR3 contains 15 residues. Between the trimmed V and J ends, which lost 5 bases and 2 bases, there was a span of 15 bases. Looked up from germline, CDR1 is MNHEY and CDR2 is SMNVEV (reference sequence). CDR3 DNA sequence: TGTGCCAGCAGTCCCCGGACCCAAACAAACACTGAAGCTTTCTTT. Residues: CASSPRTQTNTEAFF.

The rearrangement uses TRBV6-5 and TRBJ1-5; D possibly corresponds to TRBD1 (5 bases). With 8 bases removed from V and 5 bases from J, the gap between germline ends came to 13 bases. Germline lookup yields CDR1 MNHEY and CDR2 SVGAGI. This CDR3 has 13 amino acids. The CDR3 loop reads CASRGGLDQPQHF. The CDR3 nucleotides are TGTGCCAGCCGCGGGGGACTAGATCAGCCCCAGCATTTT.

This clone was observed a few times. The V call is TRBV10-2, the J call TRBJ2-7; D gene ambiguous. V dropped 5 bases and J dropped 5 bases, with 19 bases sitting between them. Germline CDR1 and CDR2: WSHSY and SAAADI. The CDR3 loop spans 15 amino acids. CDR3 nucleotide sequence: TGCGCCAGCAGTCAATTCCTCGGGCCGAAGGACGAGCAGTACTTC. This encodes CASSQFLGPKDEQYF.

The chain uses TRBV5-1 and TRBJ1-3, with TRBD1 matching over 11 bases. This CDR3 contains 17 residues. Germline CDR1 is SGHRS and CDR2 is YFSETQ. With 4 bases clipped from V and 4 bases from J, the junction kept 10 bases outside the gene matches. CDR3 loop: CASSLGGQGAGGNTIYF. CDR3 nucleotide sequence: TGCGCCAGCAGCCTCGGCGGACAGGGGGCTGGAGGAAACACCATATATTTT. The full variable domain, rest sourced from reference TRBV5-1 and TRBJ1-3, is KAGVTQTPRYLIKTRGQQVTLSCSPISGHRSVSWYQQTPGQGLQFLFEYFSETQRNKGNFPGRFSGRQFSNSRSEMNVSTLELGDSALYLCASSLGGQGAGGNTIYFGEGSWLTVV.

V is TRBV30 and J is TRBJ2-7; D unclear. Germline CDR1 is GTSNPN and CDR2 is SVGIG (reference sequence). Trimming took off 0 bases at V and 6 bases at J, with 9 bases between the two ends. The CDR3 totals 12 residues. DNA for the CDR3: TGTGCCTGGAGTGTAACCCGAAGCGAGCAGTACTTC. Translated, it gives CAWSVTRSEQYF.

This rearrangement joins TRBV30 to TRBJ2-7, with D perhaps TRBD2 (6 bases). V lost 5 bases and J lost 1, with 24 bases in between. This CDR3 comprises 17 residues. CDR1 and CDR2 from the germline V gene are GTSNPN and SVGIG (reference sequence). In nucleotides, the CDR3 is TGTGCCTGGGTAAGGAACCGCGGGCTAGCGTCTTCCTACGAGCAGTACTTC. As protein: CAWVRNRGLASSYEQYF.

The rearrangement uses TRBV7-2 and TRBJ2-5; D not resolved. Germline lookup yields CDR1 SGHTA and CDR2 FQGNSA. V was cut by 9 bases and J by 2 bases, with 19 bases left in between. This CDR3 comprises 15 residues. The CDR3 DNA sequence: TGTGCCAGTAAGTCCGTGTCTGGTATTCAAGAGACCCAGTACTTC. Translation: CASKSVSGIQETQYF.

This clone has more than one count but fewer than ten. This rearrangement joins TRBV5-1 to TRBJ2-1, with TRBD2 identical over 9 bases. After removal of 4 bases from V and 2 bases from J, the junction contained 4 bases not matched to a gene. Germline V gives CDR1 SGHRS, CDR2 YFSETQ. CDR3 length equals 15 residues. CDR3 amino acids: CASSPTSGAYNEQFF. The CDR3 bases are TGCGCCAGCAGCCCGACTAGCGGAGCCTACAATGAGCAGTTCTTC.

The chain uses TRBV11-2 and TRBJ1-2; D perhaps matches TRBD1 (6 bases). This CDR3 spans 15 amino acids. Germline-derived CDR1 and CDR2 are SGHAT and FQNNGV. V lost 1 base and J lost 3, with 12 bases in between. CDR3 nucleotide sequence: TGTGCCAGCAGCTTAGGGTACAGGGCGGACTATGGCTACACCTTC. This gives the protein CASSLGYRADYGYTF.

The chain combines TRBV5-1 with TRBJ1-1; 7 bases align to TRBD1. The germline CDR1 and CDR2 sequences are SGHRS and YFSETQ. The CDR3 covers 17 residues. The V gene end was trimmed by 0 bases and the J gene end by 3 bases; junction bases not matched to a gene: 11. CDR3 sequence reads: CASSLEARGMLHTEAFF. DNA for the CDR3: TGCGCCAGCAGCTTGGAGGCCAGGGGGATGCTTCACACTGAAGCTTTCTTT.

Concerning this clone: No conserved phenylalanine or tryptophan ends this CDR3, so it is likely a read error. Because the CDR3's place on the DNA is in doubt, the DNA is left out and the CDR3 is given as listed by TCRdb. CDR3 residues: CARARVDPGLY. This chain joins TRBV6-4 and TRBJ2-7; the table's D call of TRBD2 was not tested on the DNA. Both ends counted, the CDR3 spans 11 residues. Per germline, CDR1 MRHNA and CDR2 SNTAGT.

This clone has only a few counts. The chain combines TRBV7-2 with TRBJ2-5, with D perhaps assigned TRBD1 or TRBD2 (6 bases each). Trimming took 7 bases from V and 4 from J, leaving 19 bases between them. Germline CDR1 reads SGHTA; CDR2 reads FQGNSA. This CDR3 contains 15 residues. CDR3 sequence (DNA): TGTGCCAGCACCCCACTGGGCGGAGGGGGAGAGACCCAGTACTTC. It yields the protein CASTPLGGGGETQYF.

This chain links TRBV6-1 with TRBJ1-3, with TRBD1 as a possible D gene (6 bases). Trimming shortened V by 0 bases and J by 8 bases, and 8 bases separated the two germline ends. The CDR3 is 13 amino acids. Germline CDR1 is MNHNS and CDR2 is SASEGT. The CDR3 DNA sequence: TGTGCCAGCAGTGAAGCGAGGGGGGACACCATATATTTT. Protein sequence: CASSEARGDTIYF.

The CDR3 nucleotides are TGTGCCAGCAGTCTCGGGCCTGAAGCTTTCTTT. Its translation: CASSLGPEAFF. This rearrangement joins TRBV6-5 to TRBJ1-1; D unresolved. The CDR3 consists of 11 residues. V was pared by 5 bases and J by 6 bases, with 7 bases between. Germline CDR1 MNHEY, CDR2 SVGAGI.

The table lists this clone with a few counts. The chain employs TRBV19 and TRBJ1-2; D is undetermined. V shed 0 bases and J shed 8 bases, with 16 bases lying between them. This CDR3 is 15 amino acids long. Germline loops: CDR1 LNHDA, CDR2 SQIVND (reference sequence). The CDR3 reads CASSIDSRGDGGYTF. The CDR3 DNA follows: TGTGCCAGTAGTATAGATAGTCGGGGTGACGGAGGCTACACCTTC.

This chain uses TRBV4-1 with TRBJ2-1, with 9 bases aligning to TRBD2. V dropped 4 bases and J dropped 8; count of bases not matched to a gene: 9. The CDR3 runs 15 residues. CDR1 and CDR2 from the germline V gene are MGHRA and YSYEKL. CDR3 region: CASSPSGGIGYEQFF. The CDR3 nucleotides read TGCGCCAGCAGCCCGAGCGGGGGGATTGGGTATGAGCAGTTCTTC.

This rearrangement joins TRBV5-8 to TRBJ2-1; the D call may be TRBD1 or TRBD2 (6 bases each). Trimming left V 4 bases short and J 11 bases short, with 16 bases between. There are 13 residues in the CDR3. Per the germline V gene, CDR1 is SGHTS and CDR2 is YDEGEE. CDR3 in DNA: TGTGCCAGCAGCCTCCGAGAGGGGGGCAAGCAGTTCTTC. It is translated as CASSLREGGKQFF.